This T cell receptor (beta chain) was found in a study of blood T cell repertoires in COVID-19. Repertoires were generated with immunoSEQ multiplex PCR, while TCRdb's copy carries only in-frame clones and drops some. The sample shows about 160,000 clones, approximately 86% of them seen only once. This CDR3 comprises 15 residues. In germline, CDR1 is MNHNS, CDR2 SASEGT. Losses at the gene ends were 1 base for V and 3 bases for J; bases not matched to a gene: 6. The sequenced material came from peripheral blood. This chain links TRBV6-1 with TRBJ2-7, with TRBD1 matching 7 bases. The receptor was isolated from a man in his 60s who had recovered from COVID-19. CDR3 sequence reads: CASSEERQGLYEQYF. The CDR3 nucleotides read TGTGCCAGCAGTGAAGAGCGACAGGGCCTCTACGAGCAGTACTTC.